Below, one TCR beta chain is given with its context. cDNA libraries for TCR alpha and TCR beta, carrying sample barcodes and UMIs, came from 5'RACE with constant-segment primers. TCRdb processed the 5' RACE reads anew with MiXCR; each CDR3 protein has one entry. The sample holds roughly 150,000 distinct CDR3 sequences, around 14% seen once. The sample belongs to a study of T-cell memory formation after mild COVID-19. The CDR3 is 16 amino acids. Germline values: CDR1 MNHEY, CDR2 SVGAGI. Trimming stripped 0 bases from V and 2 bases from J, with 13 bases between. This chain connects TRBV6-5 to TRBJ2-5; no clear D gene. The source is an adult woman who had mild COVID-19 (a few samples of this study predate the infection). Cell type and time point are not known. The source material was PBMCs or a T cell subset sorted from them (not recorded which). Written as DNA, the CDR3 is TGTGCCAGCAGTTACTCGCTCCGCCTGGATCAAGAGACCCAGTACTTC. Translation: CASSYSLRLDQETQYF.